This passage covers 12 T cell receptor beta chains from one sample sequenced in a study of T cells in localized non-small cell lung cancer (dated by TCRdb to 2019 to 2021). The protocol used for the library was the immunoSEQ multiplex PCR assay. TCRdb took this table from immuneACCESS and kept in-frame rearrangements with V and J called. Such tables lack part of the clones; where checked against another copy, unresolved V genes explain under half of the gap, and the rest is unexplained. This sample comprises about 25,000 clones, 80% to 90% of them detected only once. Jointly, the top ten make up 13% to 15% of the sample. Sequenced here: peripheral blood, sampled before any cancer treatment. The receptors stem from a female donor at least 60 years old with stage I lung adenocarcinoma.

This chain connects TRBV4-1 to TRBJ1-1; maybe TRBD1 (5 bases). V shed 1 base and J shed 1 base, with 10 bases lying between them. The germline CDR1 and CDR2 sequences are MGHRA and YSYEKL. This CDR3 contains 15 residues. CDR3 nucleotides: TGCGCCAGCAGCCAAGGCCAGACAGAGAACACTGAAGCTTTCTTT. The encoded protein is CASSQGQTENTEAFF.

The gene calls are TRBV5-4 and TRBJ2-1; D could derive from TRBD1 or TRBD2 (5 bases each). CDR3 length equals 15 residues. V lost 2 bases, J lost 0 bases, and 9 bases lay in between. The germline CDR1 and CDR2 sequences are SGHNT and YYREEE (reference sequence). The CDR3 sequence is CASSFGASSYNEQFF. CDR3 nucleotide sequence: TGTGCCAGCAGCTTCGGGGCGAGCTCCTACAATGAGCAGTTCTTC.

The V and J genes are TRBV19 and TRBJ1-2; the D gene is possibly TRBD1 (6 bases). Germline loops: CDR1 LNHDA, CDR2 SQIVND (reference sequence). The ends were cut back, 6 bases at V and 4 bases at J, with 12 bases in the middle. The CDR3 is 13 residues long. CDR3 coding DNA: TGTGCCAGTAGCGGACAGTCCGCCTATGGCTACACCTTC. This encodes CASSGQSAYGYTF.

The CDR3 nucleotides read TGTGCCAGCAGCTTACAGACAGTTAGCAATCAGCCCCAGCATTTT. It is translated as CASSLQTVSNQPQHF. This chain links TRBV16 with TRBJ1-5; tentatively, D is TRBD1 (5 bases). This CDR3 contains 15 residues. V was cut by 5 bases and J by 0 bases, with 11 bases left in between. CDR1 and CDR2 (germline): KGHSY, FQNENV.

This rearrangement joins TRBV7-6 to TRBJ1-1; D possibly corresponds to TRBD1 (5 bases). Trimming took off 0 bases at V and 1 base at J, with 9 bases between the two ends. CDR3 length: 15 amino acids. Germline V gene sequence: CDR1 SGHVS, CDR2 FNYEAQ. CDR3 DNA: TGTGCCAGCAGCTTAGCTGGGACCAGGAACACTGAAGCTTTCTTT. Its protein product is CASSLAGTRNTEAFF. Supplemented by reference TRBV7-6 and TRBJ1-1, the full variable domain reads GAGVSQSPRYKVTKRGQDVALRCDPISGHVSLYWYRQALGQGPEFLTYFNYEAQQDKSGLPNDRFSAERPEGSISTLTIQRTEQRDSAMYRCASSLAGTRNTEAFFGQGTRLTVV.

The rearrangement links TRBV28 to TRBJ2-4; 10 bases match TRBD1. The CDR3 spans 22 residues. Looked up from germline, CDR1 is MDHEN and CDR2 is SYDVKM. Trimming took 5 bases from V and 0 from J; bases not matched to a gene: 22. CDR3 sequence: CASSPNLHRDRGPTSAKNIQYF. DNA for the CDR3: TGTGCCAGCAGTCCGAACCTTCACCGGGACAGGGGCCCAACCTCAGCCAAAAACATTCAGTACTTC.

The CDR3 loop reads CASSHDLTLAKNIQYF. In DNA form, the CDR3 reads TGCGCCAGCAGCCATGATCTGACGCTAGCCAAAAACATTCAGTACTTC. The chain employs TRBV5-1 and TRBJ2-4; no clear D gene. The germline V gene has CDR1 SGHRS and CDR2 YFSETQ. Trimming left V 4 bases short and J 0 bases short, with 14 bases between. This CDR3 is 16 amino acids long.

CDR3: CASSTGTRSYEQYF. In DNA form, the CDR3 reads TGTGCCAGCAGTACCGGGACTAGGTCCTACGAGCAGTACTTC. The V call is TRBV6-1, the J call TRBJ2-7, with 8 bases that match TRBD2. The CDR3 has 14 residues. The junction had 4 bases not matched to a gene; V was cut back by 5 bases and J by 1 base. Germline CDR1 reads MNHNS; CDR2 reads SASEGT.

This chain connects TRBV6-6 to TRBJ1-1, with D unresolved. Germline V gene data show CDR1 as MNHNY and CDR2 as SVGAGI (reference sequence). With 8 bases removed from V and 2 bases from J, the gap between germline ends came to 15 bases. The CDR3 extends over 14 amino acids. The CDR3 bases are TGTGCCAGCCTAAGTCGGCAGTCCAACACTGAAGCTTTCTTT. This encodes CASLSRQSNTEAFF.

This rearrangement joins TRBV4-1 to TRBJ2-1; TRBD2 aligns across 8 bases. This CDR3 is 15 amino acids long. Germline-derived CDR1 and CDR2 are MGHRA and YSYEKL. Germline trimming cut 4 bases from V and 0 bases from J; bases unmatched to any gene: 2. CDR3 loop: CASSRGGISYNEQFF. The CDR3 nucleotides are TGCGCCAGCAGCCGCGGGGGGATCTCCTACAATGAGCAGTTCTTC.

This clone was detected only once. The chain uses TRBV7-9 and TRBJ1-1; D unresolved. The V end was cut by 0 bases, the J end by 4 bases, with 9 bases between. The CDR3 sequence is 14 residues long. In germline, CDR1 is SEHNR, CDR2 FQNEAQ (reference sequence). The DNA of the CDR3 is TGTGCCAGCAGCTTAGCGCGCGGAGGCACTGAAGCTTTCTTT. This translates into CASSLARGGTEAFF.

The V call is TRBV28, the J call TRBJ1-2, with 8 bases that match TRBD1. The trim removed 5 bases at V and 5 bases at J, leaving 7 bases unmatched. CDR1 is MDHEN and CDR2 is SYDVKM in the germline V gene. The CDR3 is 14 amino acids. The CDR3 reads CASSQDRDEYGYTF. CDR3 in DNA: TGTGCCAGCAGTCAGGACAGGGACGAGTATGGCTACACCTTC.